This T cell receptor (beta chain) was found in a study of beta chain features in type 1 diabetes. Overall study context: Sorted cells, roughly 100,000,000 in number, were examined across all samples.

CDR1 is SGHAT and CDR2 is FQNNGV in the germline V gene. The CDR3 contains 15 residues. Germline trimming cut 5 bases from V and 6 bases from J; bases unmatched to any gene: 9. For this clone: Antigen: not known.

Study findings and constraints: No resolution was reached here on whether HLA type influences TCRB rearrangement. TCRB CDR3s were moderately but significantly shorter in Type 1 diabetes patients in all four CD4+ subsets.

Investigators reverse transcribed all isolated RNA, so they sequenced expressed TCRB transcripts. Assay used: immunoSEQ multiplex PCR; TCRdb lists only in-frame clones, some missing. This repertoire shows 200,000 to 250,000 clones, roughly 13% found once; its top ten account for 0.019%. This TCR was sampled from a man under 40 with type 1 diabetes. The sequenced sample was naive CD4+ T cells from blood. The J gene is TRBJ1-5, the V gene TRBV11-2; 8 bases map to TRBD1. CDR3 in DNA: TGTGCCAGCAGCACGCGGACAGGGCCAGGTCAGCCCCAGCATTTT. It yields the protein CASSTRTGPGQPQHF.